These 27 T cell receptor beta chains were sequenced from one sample in a study of T cell repertoires in aging, cancer and after chemotherapy. A mixed TRB-A/B primer pool amplified rearranged TRB by multiplex touch-down PCR. TCRdb used MiXCR to reprocess the multiplex PCR reads, holding one entry per CDR3 protein. The sample shows about 2,000 distinct CDR3 sequences, less than 40% of them seen only once. Amplification of TCR beta used genomic DNA extracted from peripheral blood. Sequencing was done on a sample of blood. The receptors were gathered from a human donor with a blood cancer.

A few counts support this clonotype. The genes are TRBV6-6 and TRBJ1-3, with 8 positions matching TRBD1. The CDR3 is made up of 16 amino acids. Germline V gene lookup returns CDR1 MNHNY and CDR2 SVGAGI (reference sequence). J gave up 0 bases and V 6 bases, and 7 bases lay outside the gene matches. The CDR3 nucleotides are TGTGCCAGCAGATGGACAGGGCCAATCTCTGGAAACACCATATATTTT. It translates to CASRWTGPISGNTIYF.

This clonotype has just a few counts. The chain recombines TRBV27 with TRBJ2-2, with TRBD1 as a possible D gene (6 bases). Trimming shortened V by 1 base and J by 4 bases, and 13 bases separated the two germline ends. The CDR3 is 16 amino acids. Per the germline V gene, CDR1 is MNHEY and CDR2 is SMNVEV (reference sequence). CDR3: CASSLFEGVGTGELFF. The CDR3, as DNA: TGTGCCAGCAGTTTATTCGAGGGGGTCGGCACCGGGGAGCTGTTTTTT.

The CDR3 region is CASRPNGQGSDTQYF. Written as DNA, the CDR3 is TGTGCCAGCAGACCCAATGGACAGGGTTCAGATACGCAGTATTTT. V usage is TRBV6-5 and J usage is TRBJ2-3; TRBD1 matches at 8 bases. The junction had 9 bases not matched to a gene; V was cut back by 6 bases and J by 4 bases. CDR1 and CDR2 (germline): MNHEY, SVGAGI. This CDR3 region has 15 residues.

This clonotype was seen a handful of times. This sequence joins TRBV7-6 and TRBJ1-5; D remains ambiguous. Germline assignment: CDR1 SGHVS and CDR2 FNYEAQ. This CDR3 spans 15 amino acids. V lost 2 bases and J 0 bases, leaving 8 bases between the germline ends. CDR3 nucleotides: TGTGCCAGCAGCTTAAACCACTATAGCAATCAGCCCCAGCATTTT. Translated, it gives CASSLNHYSNQPQHF. Filled out from reference TRBV7-6 and TRBJ1-5, the complete variable domain reads GAGVSQSPRYKVTKRGQDVALRCDPISGHVSLYWYRQALGQGPEFLTYFNYEAQQDKSGLPNDRFSAERPEGSISTLTIQRTEQRDSAMYRCASSLNHYSNQPQHFGDGTRLSIL.

This clonotype has just a few counts. The chain combines TRBV6-5 with TRBJ1-2, with D tentatively TRBD1 (6 bases). The CDR3 contains 14 residues. Germline values: CDR1 MNHEY, CDR2 SVGAGI. V was cut by 2 bases and J by 8 bases, with 15 bases left in between. The CDR3: CASSYTTGSRGYTF. The CDR3 bases are TGTGCCAGCAGTTACACAACAGGGTCCAGAGGCTACACCTTC.

This clonotype occurred a few times. The chain recombines TRBV5-1 with TRBJ2-3; D gene unclear. V lost 0 bases and J 8 bases, leaving 22 bases between the germline ends. The CDR3 is 17 residues long. Germline V gene lookup returns CDR1 SGHRS and CDR2 YFSETQ. CDR3 nucleotide sequence: TGCGCCAGCAGCTTGGCCGGGTTAGGTTCTCCAGCAGGTACGCAGTATTTT. It yields the protein CASSLAGLGSPAGTQYF.

The rearrangement links TRBV7-2 to TRBJ2-1; 13 bases are a match to TRBD2. J lost 13 bases, V lost 2 bases, and 11 bases had no gene match. The CDR3 covers 16 residues. Germline-derived CDR1 and CDR2 are SGHTA and FQGNSA. The CDR3 loop reads CASSLTSGGGPMGQFF. The CDR3 nucleotides are TGTGCCAGCAGCTTAACTAGCGGGGGGGGCCCTATGGGACAGTTCTTC.

Within the sample, this clonotype is medium-sized. The V gene is TRBV12-3 or TRBV12-4, the J gene TRBJ1-5, with 7 bases identical to TRBD1. The CDR3 loop spans 13 amino acids. V lost 5 bases and J lost 9; bases outside the gene matches: 7. The CDR3 nucleotides read TGTGCCAGCAGTGGACAGGTGGATGGGCCCCAGCATTTT. Its translation is CASSGQVDGPQHF.

This chain connects TRBV15 to TRBJ1-5; a possible D gene is TRBD1 (5 bases). V shed 0 bases and J shed 8 bases, with 11 bases lying between them. Germline V gives CDR1 LNHNV, CDR2 YYDKDF (reference sequence). This CDR3 has 14 residues. CDR3 sequence reads: CATSRDGGREPQHF. The DNA of the CDR3 is TGTGCCACCAGCAGAGATGGGGGGAGGGAGCCCCAGCATTTT. Filled out from reference TRBV15 and TRBJ1-5, the complete variable domain reads DAMVIQNPRYQVTQFGKPVTLSCSQTLNHNVMYWYQQKSSQAPKLLFHYYDKDFNNEADTPDNFQSRRPNTSFCFLDIRSPGLGDTAMYLCATSRDGGREPQHFGDGTRLSIL.

In the case of this clonotype: A much larger clone lies a single base off, so this may be a read error. The chain combines TRBV11-1 with TRBJ2-7; D uncertain. The germline V gene has CDR1 SGHAT and CDR2 FQDESV (reference sequence). V shed 3 bases and J shed 2 bases, with 11 bases lying between them. This CDR3 is built from 14 residues. Here the CDR3 reads CASSLGHRTYEQYV. CDR3 DNA: TGTGCCAGCAGCTTGGGTCACAGAACCTACGAGCAGTACGTC.

In DNA form, the CDR3 reads TGCAGTGCTCTAGGGACGAACACTGAAGCTTTCTTT. It is translated as CSALGTNTEAFF. The V and J genes are TRBV20-1 and TRBJ1-1, with a tentative D call TRBD1 (5 bases). Between the trimmed V and J ends, which lost 5 bases and 1 base, there was a span of 8 bases. Germline values: CDR1 DFQATT, CDR2 SNEGSKA (reference sequence). There are 12 residues in the CDR3.

This clonotype qualifies as medium-sized (0.01 to 0.1%). The rearrangement joins TRBV10-3 to TRBJ2-3, with a possible D match to TRBD1 (8 bases). The CDR3 totals 14 residues. Germline V gene data show CDR1 as ENHRY and CDR2 as SYGVKD. V was shortened by 9 bases and J by 6 bases, with 19 bases between the two germline ends. The CDR3 DNA follows: TGTGCCATTACACAGGGGGGGCTTTCGGATACGCAGTATTTT. Protein sequence: CAITQGGLSDTQYF.

This clonotype was seen more than once but under ten times. The rearrangement joins TRBV7-6 to TRBJ2-5; possibly TRBD1 for D (6 bases). Trimming stripped 0 bases from V and 2 bases from J, with 10 bases between. The CDR3 totals 15 residues. The germline gives CDR1 SGHVS, CDR2 FNYEAQ. DNA for the CDR3: TGTGCCAGCAGCTTAGCGCAGGGGACGCAAGAGACCCAGTACTTC. It codes for CASSLAQGTQETQYF. Complete variable domain (other parts from reference TRBV7-6 and TRBJ2-5): GAGVSQSPRYKVTKRGQDVALRCDPISGHVSLYWYRQALGQGPEFLTYFNYEAQQDKSGLPNDRFSAERPEGSISTLTIQRTEQRDSAMYRCASSLAQGTQETQYFGPGTRLLVL.

The chain carries TRBV29-1 and TRBJ2-1; D unclear. This CDR3 has 10 amino acids. Trimming pared 3 bases from V and 7 bases from J, leaving 4 bases between. The V gene's germline CDR1 is SQVTM and CDR2 ANQGSEA. This chain's CDR3 is CSVDANEQFF. CDR3 bases: TGCAGCGTTGACGCGAATGAGCAGTTCTTC.

The rearrangement uses TRBV10-3 and TRBJ2-7; TRBD2 matches at 11 bases. Per the germline V gene, CDR1 is ENHRY and CDR2 is SYGVKD. The CDR3 has 17 amino acids. V shed 6 bases, J shed 4 bases, and the junction held 14 bases outside the gene matches. Here the CDR3 reads CAISYRATSGVNYEQYF. The DNA of the CDR3 is TGTGCCATCAGCTACCGGGCGACTAGCGGGGTTAATTACGAGCAGTACTTC.

The V call is TRBV5-1, the J call TRBJ2-1; D not resolved. Per germline, CDR1 SGHRS and CDR2 YFSETQ. CDR3 size: 15 residues. V lost 2 bases to trimming and J lost 1 base, with 10 bases between them. Written as DNA, the CDR3 is TGCGCCAGCAGCTTTTTGTCAGGTTCCTACAATGAGCAGTTCTTC. Translating gives CASSFLSGSYNEQFF.

The genes are TRBV28 and TRBJ1-5; D remains ambiguous. This CDR3 is 14 amino acids long. V dropped 5 bases and J dropped 3 bases, with 11 bases sitting between them. Per germline, CDR1 MDHEN and CDR2 SYDVKM. CDR3 nucleotides: TGTGCCAGCAGTGCTGACGGGGACAATCAGCCCCAGCATTTT. Its translation is CASSADGDNQPQHF.

Here the CDR3 DNA reads TGTGCCAGCAGTCTGACTAGCGGGGGATTTCAGTTCTTC. This sequence encodes CASSLTSGGFQFF. The chain has TRBV7-6 and TRBJ2-1; 12 bases agree with TRBD2. The CDR3 consists of 13 residues. From germline, CDR1 is SGHVS and CDR2 FNYEAQ. Unmatched junction bases numbered 7, after V lost 6 bases and J lost 13 bases.

The rearrangement links TRBV19 to TRBJ2-7; D unclear. The CDR3 is 14 residues long. Germline-derived CDR1 and CDR2 are LNHDA and SQIVND (reference sequence). V was shortened by 4 bases and J by 0 bases, with 10 bases between the two germline ends. CDR3 bases: TGTGCCAGTAGTAGAACAGAAGCCTCCTACGAGCAGTACTTC. It codes for CASSRTEASYEQYF.

CDR3 amino acids: CASNLRVIPGPQHF. As DNA, the CDR3 is TGTGCCAGCAACTTAAGGGTTATCCCTGGGCCCCAGCATTTT. The chain joins TRBV28 to TRBJ1-5; D ambiguous. The CDR3 covers 14 residues. With 7 bases removed from V and 9 bases from J, the gap between germline ends came to 19 bases. Germline assignment: CDR1 MDHEN and CDR2 SYDVKM.

This clonotype was counted only a few times. V usage is TRBV13 and J usage is TRBJ2-3, with TRBD2 identical over 9 bases. V shed 3 bases, J shed 2 bases, and the junction held 6 bases outside the gene matches. Germline lookup yields CDR1 PRHDT and CDR2 FYEKMQ (reference sequence). This CDR3 region has 16 residues. The CDR3 sequence is CASSFQAGGVTDTQYF. CDR3 in DNA: TGTGCCAGCAGCTTCCAAGCGGGGGGCGTCACAGATACGCAGTATTTT.

This clonotype was recorded once. The chain employs TRBV20-1 and TRBJ2-1; 12 nucleotides line up with TRBD2. Looked up from germline, CDR1 is DFQATT and CDR2 is SNEGSKA (reference sequence). This CDR3 contains 18 residues. J was trimmed by 4 bases and V by 3 bases; bases with no gene match: 13. The CDR3 DNA reads as TGCAGTGCTAGCCCCGGGACTAGCGGGCGCCGTTTGTACAATGAGCAGTTCTTC. Protein: CSASPGTSGRRLYNEQFF.

The chain carries TRBV30 and TRBJ1-1; D is unresolved. V was shortened by 0 bases and J by 0 bases, with 17 bases between the two germline ends. CDR1 and CDR2 from the germline V gene are GTSNPN and SVGIG (reference sequence). The CDR3 loop spans 17 amino acids. As DNA, the CDR3 is TGTGCCTGGAGTGTCTCTATGGGGAAATTCATGAACACTGAAGCTTTCTTT. This codes for CAWSVSMGKFMNTEAFF.

This clonotype was seen more than once but under ten times. J is TRBJ1-5 and V is TRBV20-1, with D unresolved. CDR1 DFQATT and CDR2 SNEGSKA come from the germline V gene (reference sequence). Trimming pared 6 bases from V and 3 bases from J, leaving 9 bases between. The CDR3 contains 12 residues. CDR3 in DNA: TGCAGTGCCCCTTGGAACAATCAGCCCCAGCATTTT. Amino acid sequence: CSAPWNNQPQHF.

This clonotype was seen a handful of times. CDR3 in DNA: TGCAGTGCTGGAGGGAATGAGCAGTTCTTC. It yields the protein CSAGGNEQFF. The chain links TRBV20-1 to TRBJ2-1; weak D call: TRBD2 (6 bases). CDR1 DFQATT and CDR2 SNEGSKA come from the germline V gene (reference sequence). Trimming cost V 5 bases and J 7 bases, with 6 bases left between them. This CDR3 contains 10 residues.

V gene TRBV11-1 combines with J gene TRBJ2-4; the D is unclear. From germline, CDR1 is SGHAT and CDR2 FQDESV (reference sequence). The CDR3 totals 14 residues. Trimming cost V 5 bases and J 6 bases, with 14 bases left between them. The CDR3 DNA sequence: TGTGCCAGCAGCCCCGAAGTGGGGTCAAACATTCAGTACTTC. Protein sequence: CASSPEVGSNIQYF.

The CDR3 DNA reads TGTGCCAGCAGGGATGGGGCAGGGGGTAATCAGCCCCAGCATTTT. Protein product: CASRDGAGGNQPQHF. This chain connects TRBV6-1 to TRBJ1-5; 7 nucleotides match TRBD1. Trimming removed 6 bases from V and 4 bases from J; junction bases left unmatched: 9. This CDR3 is built from 15 residues. Germline assignment: CDR1 MNHNS and CDR2 SASEGT.